The TCR beta chain under discussion was sequenced for a study of shared clonotypes between healthy human individuals. Whole-study context: Per donor, three plates held CD4 naive cells, three held CD4 memory, two held CD8 naive and one held CD8 memory. Study observations and caveats: The study sampled only blood, and tissue repertoires likely differ.

Clones were sequenced by immunoSEQ multiplex PCR, and TCRdb holds only the in-frame ones, with some missing. The sample has about 580,000 clones, roughly 98% seen once; the top ten hold 0.3%. A word on this clone: Its cognate antigen is unknown.

Naive CD8 cells were CD45RO-negative, positively selected for CCR7, excluding terminally differentiated effector memory CD45RA+ cells. Caucasian adults living in Nashville, Tennessee, provided all samples. The specimen was naive CD8+ T cells sorted from blood. The clonotype originates from a man aged 25 to 45 in good health.

CDR3 in amino acids: CASSLLGGRAGANEQFF. CDR3 DNA: TGTGCCAGCAGCTTACTAGGTGGCAGGGCAGGGGCCAATGAGCAGTTCTTC. This chain uses TRBV7-6 with TRBJ2-1; D may be TRBD1 (6 bases). Trimming removed 2 bases at V and 6 bases at J, with 20 bases between. The CDR3 contains 17 residues. Germline V lookup: CDR1 SGHVS, CDR2 FNYEAQ.